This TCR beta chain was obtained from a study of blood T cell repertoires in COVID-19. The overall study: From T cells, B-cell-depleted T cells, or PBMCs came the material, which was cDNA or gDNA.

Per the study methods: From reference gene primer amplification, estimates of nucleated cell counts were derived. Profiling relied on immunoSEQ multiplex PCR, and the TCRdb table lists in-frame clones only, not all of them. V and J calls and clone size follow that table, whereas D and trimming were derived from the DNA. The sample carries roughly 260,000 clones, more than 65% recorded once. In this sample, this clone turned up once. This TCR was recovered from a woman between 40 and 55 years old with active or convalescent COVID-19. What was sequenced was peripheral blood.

Here the CDR3 reads CASSPGQGPNYGYTF. The CDR3 coding sequence is TGTGCCAGCAGTCCTGGACAGGGCCCTAACTATGGCTACACCTTC. The chain recombines TRBV28 with TRBJ1-2; 8 bases are a match to TRBD1. Germline CDR1 reads MDHEN; CDR2 reads SYDVKM. V gave up 5 bases and J gave up 0 bases; unmatched junction bases: 5. This CDR3 is built from 15 residues.